The 5 T cell receptor beta chains in this list originate from one sample, sequenced in a study of memory B cells and T cells in multiple sclerosis. Their recognized antigens are unknown. CFSE-dim autoproliferating and CFSE-high non-proliferating T cells from unstimulated culture were sequenced separately. Approximately 5x10^7 CFSE-labeled PBMCs were cultured around seven days unstimulated, then replicate wells were pooled. Repertoires were generated with immunoSEQ multiplex PCR, while TCRdb's copy carries only in-frame clones and drops some. The table has 35,000 to 55,000 clones, about 80% seen once. Sample: PBMCs from blood kept in culture. Every receptor here comes from a human donor with multiple sclerosis.

V gene TRBV19 combines with J gene TRBJ1-2, with D unresolved. Trimming shortened V by 6 bases and J by 6 bases, and 17 bases separated the two germline ends. Germline CDR1 reads LNHDA; CDR2 reads SQIVND (reference sequence). This CDR3 spans 14 amino acids. CDR3 protein: CASRRVGRYDGYTF. The DNA of the CDR3 is TGTGCCAGTAGGAGGGTAGGACGGTACGATGGCTACACCTTC.

This clone came up once. The chain employs TRBV5-4 and TRBJ2-2; no reliable D call. The V and J ends lost 0 bases and 7 bases respectively, with 7 bases between them. Germline V gene lookup returns CDR1 SGHNT and CDR2 YYREEE (reference sequence). CDR3 length: 13 amino acids. This CDR3 reads CASSLEGLGELFF. CDR3 nucleotide sequence: TGTGCCAGCAGCTTGGAGGGTCTCGGGGAGCTGTTTTTT. The full variable domain, in which reference TRBV5-4 and TRBJ2-2 provide the parts outside the CDR3, is ETGVTQSPTHLIKTRGQQVTLRCSSQSGHNTVSWYQQALGQGPQFIFQYYREEENGRGNFPPRFSGLQFPNYSSELNVNALELDDSALYLCASSLEGLGELFFGEGSRLTVL.

J is TRBJ1-3 and V is TRBV28, with no clear D. The V gene's germline CDR1 is MDHEN and CDR2 SYDVKM. CDR3 size: 15 residues. V was clipped by 6 bases and J by 0 bases, with 12 bases between them. The CDR3 loop reads CASSPLRRSGNTIYF. The CDR3 nucleotides are TGTGCCAGCAGCCCCCTCAGACGCTCTGGAAACACCATATATTTT. The complete variable domain, with remaining parts taken from reference TRBV28 and TRBJ1-3, reads DVKVTQSSRYLVKRTGEKVFLECVQDMDHENMFWYRQDPGLGLRLIYFSYDVKMKEKGDIPEGYSVSREKKERFSLILESASTNQTSMYLCASSPLRRSGNTIYFGEGSWLTVV.

The V call is TRBV7-2, the J call TRBJ2-7; D possibly matches TRBD1 or TRBD2 (6 bases each). The V gene's germline CDR1 is SGHTA and CDR2 FQGNSA. The CDR3 consists of 17 residues. Trimming took 5 bases from V and 4 from J, leaving 24 bases between them. CDR3 sequence reads: CASSGLLGRQGRYEQYF. The CDR3 coding sequence is TGTGCCAGCAGCGGGCTCCTCGGCAGGCAGGGGAGGTACGAGCAGTACTTC.

The chain employs TRBV28 and TRBJ2-3; D uncertain. CDR1 is MDHEN and CDR2 is SYDVKM in the germline V gene. This CDR3 contains 12 residues. The ends were cut back, 6 bases at V and 0 bases at J, with 4 bases in the middle. The CDR3 loop reads CASRGSTDTQYF. CDR3 coding DNA: TGTGCCAGCAGGGGGAGCACAGATACGCAGTATTTT.